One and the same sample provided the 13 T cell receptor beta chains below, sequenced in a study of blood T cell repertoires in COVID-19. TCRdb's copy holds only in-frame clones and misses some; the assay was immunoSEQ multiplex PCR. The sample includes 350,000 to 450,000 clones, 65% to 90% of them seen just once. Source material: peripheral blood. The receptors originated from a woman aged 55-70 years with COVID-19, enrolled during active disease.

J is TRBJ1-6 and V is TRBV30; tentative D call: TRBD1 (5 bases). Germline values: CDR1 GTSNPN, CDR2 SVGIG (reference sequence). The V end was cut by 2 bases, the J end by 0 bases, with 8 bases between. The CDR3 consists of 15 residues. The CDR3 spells CAWSQGSSYNSPLHF. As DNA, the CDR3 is TGTGCCTGGAGTCAGGGTAGCTCCTATAATTCACCCCTCCACTTT.

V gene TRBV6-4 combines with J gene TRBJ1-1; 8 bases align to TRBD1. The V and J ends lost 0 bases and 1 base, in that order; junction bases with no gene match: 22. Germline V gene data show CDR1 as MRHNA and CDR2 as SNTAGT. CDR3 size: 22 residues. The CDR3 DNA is TGTGCCAGCAGTGACTCGGCCGTATGGGGTACAGGACAGGGAAAGACGAACACTGAAGCTTTCTTT. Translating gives CASSDSAVWGTGQGKTNTEAFF.

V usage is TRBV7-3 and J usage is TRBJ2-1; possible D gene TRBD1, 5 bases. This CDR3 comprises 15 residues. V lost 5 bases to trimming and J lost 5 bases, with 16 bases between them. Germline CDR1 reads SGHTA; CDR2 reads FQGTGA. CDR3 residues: CASSTDSVRDNEQFF. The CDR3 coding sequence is TGTGCCAGCAGCACTGACAGCGTTAGGGACAATGAGCAGTTCTTC. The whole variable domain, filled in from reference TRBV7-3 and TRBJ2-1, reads GAGVSQTPSNKVTEKGKYVELRCDPISGHTALYWYRQSLGQGPEFLIYFQGTGAADDSGLPNDRFFAVRPEGSVSTLKIQRTERGDSAVYLCASSTDSVRDNEQFFGPGTRLTVL.

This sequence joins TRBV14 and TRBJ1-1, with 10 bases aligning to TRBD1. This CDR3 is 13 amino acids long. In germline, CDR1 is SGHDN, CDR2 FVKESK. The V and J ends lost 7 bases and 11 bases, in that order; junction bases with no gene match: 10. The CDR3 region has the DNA TGTGCCAGCAACCCGACAGGGGGCGGGAGGGCTTTCTTT. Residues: CASNPTGGGRAFF.

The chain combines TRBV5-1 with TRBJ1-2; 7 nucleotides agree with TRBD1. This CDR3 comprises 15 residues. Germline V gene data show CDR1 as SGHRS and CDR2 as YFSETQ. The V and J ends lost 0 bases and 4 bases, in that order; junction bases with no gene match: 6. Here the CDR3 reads CASSLGQGGVYGYTF. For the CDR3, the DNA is TGCGCCAGCAGCTTGGGGCAGGGGGGAGTCTATGGCTACACCTTC.

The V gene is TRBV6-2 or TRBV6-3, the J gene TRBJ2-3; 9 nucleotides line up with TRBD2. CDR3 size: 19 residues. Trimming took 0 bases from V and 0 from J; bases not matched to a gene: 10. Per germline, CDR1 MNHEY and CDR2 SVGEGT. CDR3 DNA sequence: TGTGCCAGCAGTTACTCGATTTTAGCGGGGGTTCATAGCACAGATACGCAGTATTTT. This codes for CASSYSILAGVHSTDTQYF.

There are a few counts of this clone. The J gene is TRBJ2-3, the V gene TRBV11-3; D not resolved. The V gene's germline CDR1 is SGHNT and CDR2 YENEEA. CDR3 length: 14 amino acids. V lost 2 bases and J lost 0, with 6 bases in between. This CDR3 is CASSLSGSTDTQYF. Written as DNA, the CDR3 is TGTGCCAGCAGCTTATCCGGTAGCACAGATACGCAGTATTTT. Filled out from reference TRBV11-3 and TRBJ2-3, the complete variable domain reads EAGVVQSPRYKIIEKKQPVAFWCNPISGHNTLYWYLQNLGQGPELLIRYENEEAVDDSQLPKDRFSAERLKGVDSTLKIQPAELGDSAVYLCASSLSGSTDTQYFGPGTRLTVL.

CDR3 sequence: CASDRGTDGYTF. CDR3 DNA: TGTGCCAGCGATCGGGGTACGGATGGCTACACCTTC. This chain uses TRBV5-6 with TRBJ1-2; D unclear. CDR1 is SGHDT, CDR2 YYEEEE, per germline. V lost 7 bases and J 6 bases, leaving 13 bases between the germline ends. The CDR3 sequence is 12 residues long.

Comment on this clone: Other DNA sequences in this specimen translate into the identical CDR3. The CDR3: CASSLVVAEAFF. The CDR3 DNA sequence: TGTGCCAGCAGCTTAGTCGTCGCTGAAGCTTTCTTT. The chain uses TRBV7-9 and TRBJ1-1, with D hard to call. The V gene lost 1 base and the J gene lost 6 bases, with 6 bases spanning the gap. CDR1 and CDR2 (germline): SEHNR, FQNEAQ (reference sequence). The CDR3 contains 12 residues.

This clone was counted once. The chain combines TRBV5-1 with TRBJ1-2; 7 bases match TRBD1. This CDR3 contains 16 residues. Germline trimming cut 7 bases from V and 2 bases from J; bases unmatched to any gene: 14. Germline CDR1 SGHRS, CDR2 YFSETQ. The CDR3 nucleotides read TGCGCCAGCTCGCCCAGGGGGAAGGTTCCGAACTATGGCTACACCTTC. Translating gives CASSPRGKVPNYGYTF.

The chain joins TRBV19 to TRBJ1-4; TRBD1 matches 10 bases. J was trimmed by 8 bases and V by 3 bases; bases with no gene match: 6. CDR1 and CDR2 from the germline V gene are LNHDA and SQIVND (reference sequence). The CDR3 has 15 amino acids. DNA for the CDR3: TGTGCCAGTAGTATCTCCGGGACAGGGGACGAAAAACTGTTTTTT. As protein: CASSISGTGDEKLFF.

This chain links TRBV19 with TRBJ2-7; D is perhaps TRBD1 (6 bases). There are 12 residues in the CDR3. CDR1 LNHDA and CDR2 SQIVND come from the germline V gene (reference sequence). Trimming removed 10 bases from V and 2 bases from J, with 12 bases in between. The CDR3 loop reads CATAQGPYEQYF. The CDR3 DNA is TGTGCCACCGCTCAGGGGCCCTACGAGCAGTACTTC.

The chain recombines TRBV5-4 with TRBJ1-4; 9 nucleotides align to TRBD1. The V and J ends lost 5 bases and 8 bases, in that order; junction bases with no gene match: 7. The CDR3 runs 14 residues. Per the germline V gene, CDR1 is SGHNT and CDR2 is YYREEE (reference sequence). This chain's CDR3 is CASSRGTGKEKLFF. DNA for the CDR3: TGTGCCAGCAGTCGCGGGACAGGGAAAGAAAAACTGTTTTTT.